The 31 T cell receptor beta chains listed next were all sequenced from one sample in a study of response to subunit inactivated influenza vaccine. TCRdb redid the calling of the RT-PCR reads with MiXCR, one entry per CDR3 protein. Of about 540,000 distinct CDR3 sequences in the sample, less than 15% were seen once. The specimen was PBMCs from blood, collected roughly 13 days after vaccination. The receptors were sampled from a man aged 50-59 years who received an inactivated influenza vaccine.

The rearrangement links TRBV15 to TRBJ1-4, with TRBD1 matching over 8 bases. This CDR3 is 15 amino acids long. Germline lookup yields CDR1 LNHNV and CDR2 YYDKDF (reference sequence). J lost 1 base, V lost 5 bases, and 3 bases had no gene match. This chain's CDR3 is CATSSGGVTNEKLFF. CDR3 coding DNA: TGTGCCACCAGCTCAGGGGGCGTAACTAATGAAAAACTGTTTTTT.

The V and J genes are TRBV20-1 and TRBJ2-4, with TRBD2 identical over 7 bases. Germline lookup yields CDR1 DFQATT and CDR2 SNEGSKA (reference sequence). The V and J ends lost 2 bases and 3 bases, in that order; junction bases with no gene match: 10. This CDR3 is 16 amino acids long. The chain's CDR3 is CSARPSGTFFKNIQYF. CDR3 nucleotide sequence: TGCAGTGCTAGACCTAGCGGAACGTTTTTCAAAAACATTCAGTACTTC.

This clonotype was counted between two and nine times. The CDR3 protein is CAWSLGRGYNEQFF. The CDR3 DNA reads as TGTGCCTGGAGTCTGGGGCGGGGCTACAATGAGCAGTTCTTC. This sequence joins TRBV30 and TRBJ2-1, with TRBD2 as a possible D gene (6 bases). This CDR3 comprises 14 residues. Germline-derived CDR1 and CDR2 are GTSNPN and SVGIG (reference sequence). Trimming cost V 2 bases and J 3 bases, with 11 bases left between them.

The chain has TRBV5-3 and TRBJ2-5, with TRBD2 identical over 7 bases. TRBV5-3 qualifies as an ORF whose function is uncertain. Trimming took 5 bases from V and 6 from J; bases not matched to a gene: 13. CDR3 length: 15 amino acids. The CDR3 nucleotides are TGTGCCAGAAGACCTGGACCGCGGCGGGGGAAGACCCAGTACTTC. It codes for CARRPGPRRGKTQYF.

This sequence joins TRBV28 and TRBJ2-3; no firm D call. The germline CDR1 and CDR2 sequences are MDHEN and SYDVKM. CDR3 length equals 14 residues. V lost 3 bases and J lost 1, with 8 bases in between. The DNA of the CDR3 is TGTGCCAGCAGTTTTATTCAGGGCACAGATACGCAGTATTTT. As protein: CASSFIQGTDTQYF. The full variable domain, rest sourced from reference TRBV28 and TRBJ2-3, is DVKVTQSSRYLVKRTGEKVFLECVQDMDHENMFWYRQDPGLGLRLIYFSYDVKMKEKGDIPEGYSVSREKKERFSLILESASTNQTSMYLCASSFIQGTDTQYFGPGTRLTVL.

J is TRBJ2-7 and V is TRBV19; the D gene is possibly TRBD2 (6 bases). Germline-derived CDR1 and CDR2 are LNHDA and SQIVND (reference sequence). The CDR3 extends over 13 amino acids. Trimming left V 7 bases short and J 4 bases short, with 14 bases between. DNA for the CDR3: TGTGCCAGTAACTCCGGGGGTCCATACGAGCAGTACTTC. Translated: CASNSGGPYEQYF.

The chain links TRBV5-8 to TRBJ2-7, with 9 bases lining up with TRBD1. Germline V gene sequence: CDR1 SGHTS, CDR2 YDEGEE. This CDR3 has 16 amino acids. J gave up 2 bases and V 4 bases, and 10 bases lay outside the gene matches. The CDR3: CASSRGTGLGTYEQYF. CDR3 bases: TGTGCCAGCAGCCGCGGGACAGGGTTGGGGACCTACGAGCAGTACTTC.

This clonotype has only a few counts. The chain is built from TRBV20-1 and TRBJ1-5; the match to TRBD1 covers 10 bases. Per germline, CDR1 DFQATT and CDR2 SNEGSKA (reference sequence). The CDR3 spans 14 residues. V gave up 2 bases and J gave up 5 bases; unmatched junction bases: 3. CDR3 residues: CSARPTGGHQPQHF. The CDR3 nucleotides read TGCAGTGCTAGACCGACAGGGGGCCATCAGCCCCAGCATTTT.

This clonotype has a handful of counts. J is TRBJ2-3 and V is TRBV28; TRBD2 aligns across 12 bases. The CDR3 contains 17 residues. Germline V lookup: CDR1 MDHEN, CDR2 SYDVKM. The junction had 6 bases not matched to a gene; V was cut back by 4 bases and J by 1 base. CDR3 coding DNA: TGTGCCAGCAGTTCCCTGTGGACTAGCGGGGGCACAGATACGCAGTATTTT. This translates into CASSSLWTSGGTDTQYF.

In its sample, this clonotype was seen a few times. The V call is TRBV7-9, the J call TRBJ2-1; 10 bases agree with TRBD2. V gave up 0 bases and J gave up 8 bases; unmatched junction bases: 4. This CDR3 region has 15 residues. Germline V gene lookup returns CDR1 SEHNR and CDR2 FQNEAQ (reference sequence). The CDR3 nucleotides read TGTGCCAGCAGCTTAGCAGCGGGAGGGATGGATGAGCAGTTCTTC. Its protein is CASSLAAGGMDEQFF.

This chain connects TRBV2 to TRBJ1-4; TRBD1 matches at 10 bases. Trimming removed 4 bases from V and 7 bases from J; junction bases left unmatched: 6. Germline CDR1 is SNHLY and CDR2 is FYNNEI. The length of the CDR3 is 15 residues. The CDR3 region has the DNA TGTGCCAGCAGTGTAGGACAGGGGGACGGTGAAAAACTGTTTTTT. The encoded protein is CASSVGQGDGEKLFF.

This clonotype was observed a few times. The chain combines TRBV3-1 with TRBJ2-1, with TRBD2 identical over 10 bases. This CDR3 is 17 amino acids long. Per germline, CDR1 LGHDT and CDR2 YNNKEL (reference sequence). The J segment lost 7 bases and the V segment lost 2 bases, leaving 11 bases of the junction unmatched. The CDR3 bases are TGTGCCAGCAGCCAATGGGGTAGGCTAGCGGGAGTTAATGAGCAGTTCTTC. Its translation: CASSQWGRLAGVNEQFF.

The chain combines TRBV24-1 with TRBJ1-1; a possible D gene is TRBD1 (5 bases). The CDR3 sequence is 15 residues long. Trimming cost V 2 bases and J 1 base, with 10 bases left between them. Germline loops: CDR1 KGHDR, CDR2 SFDVKD. DNA for the CDR3: TGTGCCACCAGTGATTCCCGGAGGGGGAACACTGAAGCTTTCTTT. This translates into CATSDSRRGNTEAFF.

The chain joins TRBV9 to TRBJ2-1, with D maybe TRBD2 (6 bases). This CDR3 is built from 15 residues. Trimming took 0 bases from V and 7 from J, leaving 14 bases between them. Germline V gene data show CDR1 as SGDLS and CDR2 as YYNGEE. CDR3 nucleotides: TGTGCCAGCAGCGTAGTGGGGGGAGCGTGGAATGAGCAGTTCTTC. As protein: CASSVVGGAWNEQFF.

This clonotype was seen only a few times. The chain is built from TRBV28 and TRBJ2-7; D is uncertain. The germline gives CDR1 MDHEN, CDR2 SYDVKM. The CDR3 spans 16 residues. V lost 5 bases, J lost 7 bases, and 24 bases lay in between. The CDR3 coding sequence is TGTGCCAGCAGTCCATTGGACGGACGGACGATGAGGGAGCAGTACTTC. Residues: CASSPLDGRTMREQYF.

V is TRBV7-9 and J is TRBJ2-1, with D hard to call. In germline, CDR1 is SEHNR, CDR2 FQNEAQ (reference sequence). V lost 0 bases and J lost 9, with 12 bases in between. This CDR3 has 14 residues. The CDR3 loop reads CASSLARRLAEQFF. The DNA for the CDR3 is TGTGCCAGCAGCTTAGCGCGGCGGCTCGCTGAGCAGTTCTTC.

This sequence joins TRBV5-4 and TRBJ2-1; 7 bases are a match to TRBD2. With 1 base clipped from V and 2 bases from J, the junction kept 15 bases outside the gene matches. The CDR3 totals 19 residues. From germline, CDR1 is SGHNT and CDR2 YYREEE (reference sequence). This CDR3 reads CASSLLGTINYRAYNEQFF. The CDR3 DNA follows: TGTGCCAGCAGCTTGCTTGGGACTATCAATTATCGGGCCTACAATGAGCAGTTCTTC.

The chain employs TRBV28 and TRBJ2-7, with 10 bases lining up with TRBD1. Germline V gene lookup returns CDR1 MDHEN and CDR2 SYDVKM. The CDR3 spans 15 residues. V trimming: 7 bases; J trimming: 3 bases; junction bases outside the gene matches: 9. CDR3 coding DNA: TGTGCCAGCACCAGGAGCCGGGACAGGGGCTACGAGCAGTACTTC. Translation: CASTRSRDRGYEQYF.

Only a few counts were recorded for this clonotype. The chain combines TRBV11-2 with TRBJ2-4; 9 nucleotides agree with TRBD2. Trimming at V came to 6 bases and at J to 1 base, leaving 10 bases not matched to a gene. CDR3 length: 17 residues. Germline CDR1 and CDR2: SGHAT and FQNNGV. DNA for the CDR3: TGTGCCAGCAGAAACCCCGGGACTAGCAACGCCAAAAACATTCAGTACTTC. This sequence encodes CASRNPGTSNAKNIQYF.

This rearrangement joins TRBV5-6 to TRBJ2-1; D may be TRBD2 (5 bases). CDR3 length: 13 residues. Trimming removed 4 bases from V and 7 bases from J, with 12 bases in between. The germline CDR1 and CDR2 sequences are SGHDT and YYEEEE. CDR3 sequence reads: CASSEGAPNEQFF. The CDR3 DNA is TGTGCCAGCAGCGAGGGAGCACCGAATGAGCAGTTCTTC.

This clonotype was seen more than once but under ten times. The CDR3 here is CASSSFFGISTEAFF. For the CDR3, the DNA is TGTGCCAGCAGCTCGTTTTTCGGGATCTCCACTGAAGCTTTCTTT. V gene TRBV5-6 combines with J gene TRBJ1-1; D unclear. The CDR3 contains 15 residues. In germline, CDR1 is SGHDT, CDR2 YYEEEE. Between the trimmed V and J ends, which lost 3 bases and 4 bases, there was a span of 16 bases.

The rearrangement joins TRBV20-1 to TRBJ2-5, with D possibly matching TRBD2 (6 bases). The J call may not be correct, given that the DNA end is closer to TRBJ2-1. Per germline, CDR1 DFQATT and CDR2 SNEGSKA (reference sequence). The CDR3 is made up of 14 amino acids. The CDR3 nucleotides read TGCAGTGCTAGAGAGGCGGGGAATATAGAGACCCAGTTCTTC. It translates to CSAREAGNIETQFF.

This chain uses TRBV12-3 or TRBV12-4 with TRBJ2-5; 8 bases are a match to TRBD1. The CDR3 covers 13 residues. Trimming took 6 bases from V and 7 from J; bases not matched to a gene: 7. DNA for the CDR3: TGTGCCAGCAGCCAAGGACAGGGATCGACCCAGTACTTC. Translation gives CASSQGQGSTQYF.

The V and J genes are TRBV20-1 and TRBJ2-1; 8 nucleotides align to TRBD2. Trimming at V came to 7 bases and at J to 5 bases, leaving 16 bases not matched to a gene. The V gene's germline CDR1 is DFQATT and CDR2 SNEGSKA (reference sequence). CDR3 length: 16 residues. The CDR3 protein is CSGRGPIAGFNNEQFF. The CDR3 region has the DNA TGCAGTGGGAGGGGACCGATAGCGGGGTTTAACAATGAGCAGTTCTTC.

The chain carries TRBV5-1 and TRBJ2-3, with a weak D call TRBD2 (6 bases). CDR1 and CDR2 from the germline V gene are SGHRS and YFSETQ. V gave up 4 bases and J gave up 2 bases, with 11 bases separating them. The CDR3 is 14 residues long. The CDR3 region has the DNA TGCGCCAGCAGCCAATCTAGCGACACAGATACGCAGTATTTT. This encodes CASSQSSDTDTQYF.

This sequence joins TRBV27 and TRBJ2-6, with D tentatively TRBD2 (6 bases). There are 15 residues in the CDR3. The V end lost 6 bases, the J end lost 3 bases, and 12 bases lay between the germline ends. Germline-derived CDR1 and CDR2 are MNHEY and SMNVEV (reference sequence). The CDR3 here is CASSPGGFGANVLTF. Written as DNA, the CDR3 is TGTGCCAGCAGCCCTGGGGGGTTTGGGGCCAACGTCCTGACTTTC.

This clonotype was found a few times. The chain has TRBV12-3 or TRBV12-4 and TRBJ2-2; unclear D gene. V gave up 8 bases and J gave up 1 base, with 11 bases separating them. CDR3 length equals 14 residues. DNA for the CDR3: TGTGCCAGCCGGTTAAGGGAGAACACCGGGGAGCTGTTTTTT. It yields the protein CASRLRENTGELFF.

The table lists this clonotype with many counts. The J gene is TRBJ2-1, the V gene TRBV18; D gene ambiguous. The germline CDR1 and CDR2 sequences are KGHSH and LQKENI. CDR3 size: 13 residues. V was shortened by 2 bases and J by 4 bases, with 6 bases between the two germline ends. The CDR3 region has the DNA TGTGCCAGCTCACCAGTTGTTTACAATGAGCAGTTCTTC. Its protein is CASSPVVYNEQFF.

There are a few counts of this clonotype. The V and J genes are TRBV5-6 and TRBJ2-5; 10 bases line up with TRBD2. Trimming took 1 base from V and 1 from J; bases not matched to a gene: 7. The CDR3 is 17 residues long. Germline V gene data show CDR1 as SGHDT and CDR2 as YYEEEE. CDR3 DNA sequence: TGTGCCAGCAGCTTGTACGGGACTAGCGCTTTCCAAGAGACCCAGTACTTC. This translates into CASSLYGTSAFQETQYF. The full variable domain, completed using reference TRBV5-6 and TRBJ2-5, is DAGVTQSPTHLIKTRGQQVTLRCSPKSGHDTVSWYQQALGQGPQFIFQYYEEEERQRGNFPDRFSGHQFPNYSSELNVNALLLGDSALYLCASSLYGTSAFQETQYFGPGTRLLVL.

CDR3: CASSLARSVEQFF. In DNA, the CDR3 is TGTGCCAGCAGCTTAGCACGTAGTGTCGAGCAGTTCTTC. The chain is built from TRBV7-6 and TRBJ2-1; D gene unclear. V lost 0 bases to trimming and J lost 10 bases, with 10 bases between them. The germline gives CDR1 SGHVS, CDR2 FNYEAQ. The CDR3 consists of 13 residues. The variable domain in full, with the rest retrieved from reference TRBV7-6 and TRBJ2-1, is GAGVSQSPRYKVTKRGQDVALRCDPISGHVSLYWYRQALGQGPEFLTYFNYEAQQDKSGLPNDRFSAERPEGSISTLTIQRTEQRDSAMYRCASSLARSVEQFFGPGTRLTVL.

This clonotype has ten or more counts. CDR3: CASTEVGNQPQHF. CDR3 bases: TGTGCCAGCACCGAGGTTGGCAATCAGCCCCAGCATTTT. The V call is TRBV12-3 or TRBV12-4, the J call TRBJ1-5; D is ambiguous. V gave up 7 bases and J gave up 2 bases, with 9 bases separating them. CDR3 length: 13 amino acids.